The clone carrying this T cell receptor (beta chain) was detected a few times. V was pared by 3 bases and J by 2 bases, with 11 bases between. Germline loops: CDR1 LNHDA, CDR2 SQIVND (reference sequence). CDR3 length: 15 residues. This sample was included in a study of blood T cell repertoires in COVID-19. Across the whole study: The United States, Italy and Spain provided the acute and convalescent COVID-19 samples.

Some clones are missing from TCRdb's copy, which holds only in-frame ones; the method was immunoSEQ multiplex PCR. The sample carries approximately 150,000 clones, over 80% recorded once. This receptor was identified in a woman aged 45-65 years with acute or convalescent COVID-19. The sequencing sample was made of peripheral blood. V and J are TRBV19 and TRBJ1-5; D perhaps matches TRBD1 (5 bases). The CDR3 loop reads CASSMQGSRNQPQHF. CDR3 DNA sequence: TGTGCCAGTAGTATGCAGGGCTCGCGCAATCAGCCCCAGCATTTT.